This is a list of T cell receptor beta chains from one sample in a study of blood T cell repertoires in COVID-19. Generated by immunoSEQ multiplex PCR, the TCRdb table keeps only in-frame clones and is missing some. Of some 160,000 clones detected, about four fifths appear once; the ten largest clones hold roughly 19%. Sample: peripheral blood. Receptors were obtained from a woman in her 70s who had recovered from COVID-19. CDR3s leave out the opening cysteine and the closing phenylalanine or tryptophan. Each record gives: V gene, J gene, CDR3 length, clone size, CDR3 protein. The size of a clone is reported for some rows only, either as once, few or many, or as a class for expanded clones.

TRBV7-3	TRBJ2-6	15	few	ASSADRGPWGANVLT
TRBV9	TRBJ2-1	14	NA	ASSVVPLPGGNEQF
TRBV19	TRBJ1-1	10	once	ASSIVQGEAF
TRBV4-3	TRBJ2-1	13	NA	ASSQDLPGGNEQF
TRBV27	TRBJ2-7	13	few	ASSLTGRVRDEQY
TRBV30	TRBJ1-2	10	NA	AWSRRGTGYT
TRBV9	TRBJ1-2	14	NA	ASSDPTVGGAYGYT
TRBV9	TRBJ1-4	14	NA	ASSVEGGGGGEKLF
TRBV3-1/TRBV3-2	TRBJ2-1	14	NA	ASSPRTSGSYNEQF
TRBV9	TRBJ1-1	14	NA	ASARGDPDLNTEAF
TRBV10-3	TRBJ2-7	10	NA	AISKPGEQEL
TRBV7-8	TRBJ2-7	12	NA	ASSLRGQTYEQY
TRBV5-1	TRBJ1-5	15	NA	ASSHPRTVDFNQPQH
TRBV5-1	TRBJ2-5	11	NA	ASSLVGGETQY
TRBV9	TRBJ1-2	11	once	ASSSQVSYGYT
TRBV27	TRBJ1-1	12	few	ASSLGRWNTEAF
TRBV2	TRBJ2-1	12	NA	ASRDLGLAGEQF
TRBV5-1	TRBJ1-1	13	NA	ASSLGAGGTPRAF
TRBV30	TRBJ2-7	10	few	AWRQGRGEQY
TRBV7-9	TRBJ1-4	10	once	ASSFPDTVKD
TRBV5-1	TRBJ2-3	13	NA	ASSSISAGTDTQY
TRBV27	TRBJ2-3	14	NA	ASSGLAGGYTDTQY
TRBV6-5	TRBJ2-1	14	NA	ASSYGLAGVSDEQF
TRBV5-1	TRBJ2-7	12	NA	ASSFQGLGDEQY
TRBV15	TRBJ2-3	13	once	ATRRGGINTDTQY
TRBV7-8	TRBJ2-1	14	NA	ASSLARQGLGNEQF
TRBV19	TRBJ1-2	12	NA	ASSPAGMFPGYT
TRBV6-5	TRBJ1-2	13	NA	ASSASRGTPYGYT
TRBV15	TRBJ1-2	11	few	ATSREVVEGHT
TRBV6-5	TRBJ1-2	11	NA	ASSPDQGWGYT
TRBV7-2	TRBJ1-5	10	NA	ASSSSGQPQH
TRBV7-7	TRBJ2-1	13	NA	ASSPTGGRGNEQF
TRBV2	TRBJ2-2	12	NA	ASSEAREFGELF
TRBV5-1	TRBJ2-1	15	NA	ASSLGPLAGAYNEQF
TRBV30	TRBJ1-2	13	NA	AWSPPDRPFYGYT
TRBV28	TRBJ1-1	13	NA	ASSIQGARDTEAF
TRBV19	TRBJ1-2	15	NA	ASRAGQGARMSYGYT
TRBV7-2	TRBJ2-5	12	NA	ASSSGTGQETQY
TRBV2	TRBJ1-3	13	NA	ASRGGRAAGNTIY
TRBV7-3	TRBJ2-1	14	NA	ASTLKGGLPVGEQF
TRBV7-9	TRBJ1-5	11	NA	ASSPGNNQPQH
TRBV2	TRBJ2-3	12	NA	ASSEGTIADTQY
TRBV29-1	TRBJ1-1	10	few	SVLGQNTEAF
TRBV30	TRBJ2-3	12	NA	AWSEDLNTDTQY
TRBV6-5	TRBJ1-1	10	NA	ASSPRNTEAF
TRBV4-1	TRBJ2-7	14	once	ASSQDRVTSANEQY
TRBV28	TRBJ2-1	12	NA	ASRDIREYNEQF
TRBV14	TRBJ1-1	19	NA	ASSQRTYALTGGTMNTEAF
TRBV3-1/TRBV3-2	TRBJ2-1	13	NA	ASSQNPGLGNEQF
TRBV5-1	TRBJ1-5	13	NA	ASSLAAGASQPQH
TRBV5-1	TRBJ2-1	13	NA	ASSFVRDRGNEQF
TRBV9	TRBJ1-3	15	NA	ASGPWGGTTSGNTIY
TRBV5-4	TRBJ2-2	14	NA	ASSRGQGLNTGELF
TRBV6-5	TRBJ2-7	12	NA	ASSRVAQSYEQY